A selection of T cell receptor beta chains follows, all from one sample in a study of vaccination effects on CD4 cells after COVID-19. Using immunoSEQ multiplex PCR, the repertoire was profiled, and TCRdb retains in-frame clones only, with some absent. The top ten hold roughly 20% of the sample, which has 30,000 to 45,000 clones, under 75% seen once. Antigens for these TCRs are unknown. The starting material was CD4+ T cells from PBMCs cultured with SARS-CoV-2 spike peptides, obtained before COVID-19 vaccination. These receptors were taken from a human donor who received a COVID-19 vaccine. Each CDR3 is given with its conserved first and last residue. A D gene is named only where the DNA matches it firmly. Size values are once, few and many counts, or a class for expanded clones, and some rows have none.

v_gene: TRBV19
abundance: once
j_gene: TRBJ1-5
d_gene: NA
CDR3aa: CASSIDRGQPQHF
CDR3nt: TGTGCCAGTAGTATAGATCGAGGACAGCCCCAGCATTTT

v_gene: TRBV7-9
abundance: few
j_gene: TRBJ2-2
d_gene: NA
CDR3aa: CASSQVQGSYPGELFF
CDR3nt: TGTGCCAGCAGCCAGGTGCAGGGGAGCTACCCCGGGGAGCTGTTTTTT

v_gene: TRBV27
abundance: NA
j_gene: TRBJ2-1
d_gene: NA
CDR3aa: CASSYRGDGEQFF
CDR3nt: TGTGCCAGCAGTTACCGTGGTGATGGTGAGCAGTTCTTC

v_gene: TRBV29-1
abundance: NA
j_gene: TRBJ2-3
d_gene: TRBD2
CDR3aa: CSARLAASTDTQYF
CDR3nt: TGCAGCGCCCGACTAGCGGCTAGCACAGATACGCAGTATTTT

v_gene: TRBV27
abundance: NA
j_gene: TRBJ1-6
d_gene: NA
CDR3aa: CASSFEYNSPLHF
CDR3nt: TGTGCCAGCAGTTTCGAATATAATTCACCCCTCCACTTT

v_gene: TRBV4-1
abundance: once
j_gene: TRBJ1-4
d_gene: NA
CDR3aa: CASSQETTVSGEKLFF
CDR3nt: TGCGCCAGCAGCCAAGAAACAACGGTCAGCGGGGAAAAACTGTTTTTT

v_gene: TRBV28
abundance: few
j_gene: TRBJ1-5
d_gene: NA
CDR3aa: CASSLSARVTRQPQHF
CDR3nt: TGTGCCAGCAGTTTAAGTGCCAGGGTAACGCGGCAGCCCCAGCATTTT

v_gene: TRBV2
abundance: NA
j_gene: TRBJ1-6
d_gene: NA
CDR3aa: CASSPTSSYNSPLHF
CDR3nt: TGTGCCAGCAGCCCGACGAGCTCCTATAATTCACCCCTCCACTTT

v_gene: TRBV6-5
abundance: NA
j_gene: TRBJ1-3
d_gene: TRBD1
CDR3aa: CASSRTGDGNTIYF
CDR3nt: TGTGCCAGCAGCAGGACAGGGGACGGAAACACCATATATTTT

v_gene: TRBV29-1
abundance: few
j_gene: TRBJ1-2
d_gene: NA
CDR3aa: CSGSEGADYGYTF
CDR3nt: TGCAGCGGATCGGAAGGGGCGGACTATGGCTACACCTTC

v_gene: TRBV11-2
abundance: NA
j_gene: TRBJ1-2
d_gene: TRBD1
CDR3aa: CASSRGATGGYGYTF
CDR3nt: TGTGCCAGCAGCAGGGGGGCGACAGGGGGTTATGGCTACACCTTC

v_gene: TRBV28
abundance: NA
j_gene: TRBJ2-7
d_gene: TRBD1
CDR3aa: CASRFTGGEQYF
CDR3nt: TGTGCCAGCAGGTTCACAGGGGGCGAGCAGTACTTC

v_gene: TRBV5-6
abundance: NA
j_gene: TRBJ1-4
d_gene: NA
CDR3aa: CASSLLGIQTNEKLFF
CDR3nt: TGTGCCAGCAGCTTGTTGGGGATACAAACTAATGAAAAACTGTTTTTT

v_gene: TRBV30
abundance: NA
j_gene: TRBJ1-2
d_gene: TRBD1
CDR3aa: CAWSATDRGGYTF
CDR3nt: TGTGCCTGGAGTGCCACGGACAGGGGTGGCTACACCTTC

v_gene: TRBV4-1
abundance: NA
j_gene: TRBJ2-3
d_gene: TRBD2
CDR3aa: CASSPQGSGSLDTQYF
CDR3nt: TGCGCCAGCAGCCCGCAGGGGAGCGGGAGCTTGGATACGCAGTATTTT

v_gene: TRBV29-1
abundance: NA
j_gene: TRBJ1-2
d_gene: NA
CDR3aa: CSVTPGPPPYGYTF
CDR3nt: TGCAGCGTGACCCCGGGCCCGCCTCCCTATGGCTACACCTTC

v_gene: TRBV14
abundance: NA
j_gene: TRBJ1-1
d_gene: NA
CDR3aa: CASSPFFTEAFF
CDR3nt: TGTGCCAGCAGCCCCTTCTTCACTGAAGCTTTCTTT

v_gene: TRBV7-2
abundance: NA
j_gene: TRBJ2-7
d_gene: NA
CDR3aa: CASGQGGAYEQYF
CDR3nt: TGTGCCAGCGGGCAGGGGGGAGCCTACGAGCAGTACTTC

v_gene: TRBV6-5
abundance: NA
j_gene: TRBJ2-7
d_gene: TRBD1
CDR3aa: CASSPTGGNSYEQYF
CDR3nt: TGTGCCAGCAGTCCAACAGGGGGCAACTCCTACGAGCAGTACTTC

v_gene: TRBV5-1
abundance: NA
j_gene: TRBJ2-5
d_gene: NA
CDR3aa: CASSWGSEETQYF
CDR3nt: TGCGCCAGCAGCTGGGGGAGCGAGGAGACCCAGTACTTC

v_gene: TRBV28
abundance: NA
j_gene: TRBJ2-6
d_gene: NA
CDR3aa: CASRSLSSGANVLTF
CDR3nt: TGTGCCAGCAGGAGCCTCAGCTCTGGGGCCAACGTCCTGACTTTC